Below are 10 T cell receptor beta chains sequenced from a single sample in a study of graft-versus-host responses after intestinal transplantation. These receptors are not linked to any known antigen. Clones were read by immunoSEQ multiplex PCR, and TCRdb kept only the in-frame ones, dropping some. The table lists 70,000 to 95,000 clones, around 90% of them singletons. The input for sequencing was unstimulated CD4+ T cells sorted from spleen or lymph node cells, taken before intestinal transplant. The receptor source for this set is a human donor who received an intestinal transplant.

The rearrangement uses TRBV6-4 and TRBJ1-1, with D possibly being TRBD1 (5 bases). Germline CDR1 reads MRHNA; CDR2 reads SNTAGT. The V and J ends lost 10 bases and 11 bases respectively, with 17 bases between them. The CDR3 covers 11 residues. Written as DNA, the CDR3 is TGTGCCACCAATTTTCAGGGTATGGCTTTCTTT. This translates into CATNFQGMAFF.

The genes are TRBV19 and TRBJ2-2; D perhaps matches TRBD2 (6 bases). Germline V CDR1 and CDR2: LNHDA, SQIVND (reference sequence). CDR3 size: 15 residues. Trimming took off 5 bases at V and 3 bases at J, with 13 bases between the two ends. The CDR3 sequence: CASSWRVRDTGELFF. For the CDR3, the DNA is TGTGCCAGTAGTTGGAGGGTCCGGGACACCGGGGAGCTGTTTTTT.

This chain connects TRBV5-6 to TRBJ2-5; 12 bases align to TRBD2. CDR1 is SGHDT and CDR2 is YYEEEE in the germline V gene. The J segment lost 3 bases and the V segment lost 4 bases, leaving 7 bases of the junction unmatched. This CDR3 spans 16 amino acids. This CDR3 is CASSPHRLAGEETQYF. CDR3 sequence (DNA): TGTGCCAGCAGCCCGCACCGACTAGCGGGGGAAGAGACCCAGTACTTC.

This chain links TRBV11-2 with TRBJ2-6, with 7 bases aligning to TRBD1. V dropped 2 bases and J dropped 2; count of bases not matched to a gene: 3. Germline V gene lookup returns CDR1 SGHAT and CDR2 FQNNGV. This CDR3 has 16 residues. The CDR3 region has the DNA TGTGCCAGCAGCTTAATACAGGGGACTGGGGCCAACGTCCTGACTTTC. Translated, it gives CASSLIQGTGANVLTF.

This chain links TRBV2 with TRBJ1-5; the match to TRBD1 covers 7 bases. The CDR3 runs to 16 residues. The junction had 7 bases not matched to a gene; V was cut back by 4 bases and J by 1 base. The germline V gene encodes CDR1 SNHLY and CDR2 FYNNEI. The CDR3 sequence is CASSGQGGVSNQPQHF. The CDR3 DNA sequence: TGTGCCAGCAGTGGACAGGGTGGGGTGAGCAATCAGCCCCAGCATTTT.

The chain carries TRBV25-1 and TRBJ2-1, with 9 bases fitting TRBD1. The junction had 2 bases not matched to a gene; V was cut back by 4 bases and J by 4 bases. The germline V gene encodes CDR1 MGHDK and CDR2 SYGVNS. The CDR3 totals 14 residues. CDR3 region: CASSVTGGYNEQFF. The CDR3 bases are TGTGCCAGCAGTGTGACAGGGGGTTACAATGAGCAGTTCTTC.

The chain couples TRBV4-1 to TRBJ2-3, with a tentative D call TRBD1 (5 bases). Between the trimmed V and J ends, which lost 0 bases and 0 bases, there was a span of 13 bases. The CDR3 extends over 17 amino acids. Germline CDR1 MGHRA, CDR2 YSYEKL. The CDR3 here is CASSQDSQGFSTDTQYF. In nucleotides, the CDR3 is TGCGCCAGCAGCCAAGACAGTCAGGGATTTAGCACAGATACGCAGTATTTT.

The chain recombines TRBV7-9 with TRBJ1-5; TRBD1 might be the D (6 bases). Trimming shortened V by 1 base and J by 2 bases, and 12 bases separated the two germline ends. The CDR3 loop spans 16 amino acids. In germline, CDR1 is SEHNR, CDR2 FQNEAQ (reference sequence). The CDR3 region has the DNA TGTGCCAGCAGCTTAGGGGCAGGGGCAGGCAATCAGCCCCAGCATTTT. It yields the protein CASSLGAGAGNQPQHF.

The chain couples TRBV6-5 to TRBJ2-3; 7 nucleotides align to TRBD2. V lost 8 bases to trimming and J lost 4 bases; unmatched junction nucleotides: 12. The germline gives CDR1 MNHEY, CDR2 SVGAGI. The CDR3 runs 15 residues. CDR3: CASGSPGGSADTQYF. For the CDR3, the DNA is TGTGCCAGCGGAAGTCCCGGGGGGAGCGCAGATACGCAGTATTTT.

The CDR3 here is CASSLLGPGASNEQFF. In nucleotides, the CDR3 is TGTGCCAGCAGCTTATTGGGCCCAGGGGCATCCAATGAGCAGTTCTTC. The chain recombines TRBV7-2 with TRBJ2-1, with D possibly matching TRBD1 (6 bases). Germline CDR1 and CDR2: SGHTA and FQGNSA. This CDR3 has 16 residues. V lost 2 bases, J lost 6 bases, and 17 bases lay in between.